This section outlines one T cell receptor (beta chain) sequence together with its context. Its antigen is still unknown. Each of the CD4+ naive, central memory, regulatory and stem cell-like memory populations was sorted via CD45RO/CCR7/CD25/CD127/CD95/CD27. This record comes from a study of beta chain features in type 1 diabetes. Overall study context: Healthy donors and patients showed comparable age, gender and cell yields. The samples had around 98 million sorted cells examined in all. Broader study findings: Shorter templates might be favored by PCR, and equally so in patients and in controls. All four CD4+ subsets from Type 1 diabetes patients carried moderately but significantly shorter TCRB CDR3s.

Sequenced material consisted of expressed TCRB transcripts (all of the isolated RNA was reverse transcribed). Only in-frame clones appear in the TCRdb table, and some are missing; sequencing was by immunoSEQ multiplex PCR. The sample consists of some 170,000 clones, roughly 65% of them appearing once. Germline CDR1 and CDR2: SQVTM and ANQGSEA. The V end was cut by 8 bases, the J end by 10 bases, with 9 bases between. The CDR3 covers 9 residues. The sample consisted of naive CD4+ T cells from blood. The genes are TRBV29-1 and TRBJ2-1, with no clear D. The clonotype comes from a man aged 25 to 45 with type 1 diabetes. The CDR3 nucleotides read TGCAGCTCGGATAAGGAGCAGTTCTTC. Its translation is CSSDKEQFF.